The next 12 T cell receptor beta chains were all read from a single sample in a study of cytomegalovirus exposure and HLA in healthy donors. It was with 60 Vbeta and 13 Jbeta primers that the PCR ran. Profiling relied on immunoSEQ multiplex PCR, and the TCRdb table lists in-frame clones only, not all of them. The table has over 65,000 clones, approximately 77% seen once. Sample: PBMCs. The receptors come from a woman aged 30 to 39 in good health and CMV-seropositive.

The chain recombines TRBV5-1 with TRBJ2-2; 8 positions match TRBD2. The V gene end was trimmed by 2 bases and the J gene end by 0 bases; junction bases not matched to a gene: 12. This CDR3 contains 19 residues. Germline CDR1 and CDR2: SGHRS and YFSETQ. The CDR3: CASSLVPASGYANTGELFF. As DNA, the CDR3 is TGCGCCAGCAGCTTAGTTCCGGCTAGCGGGTATGCGAACACCGGGGAGCTGTTTTTT.

The CDR3 DNA follows: TGTGCCAGCAGCACTCGAGCGGGAGGGCCGAACGAGCAGTACTTC. It codes for CASSTRAGGPNEQYF. The chain couples TRBV11-1 to TRBJ2-7, with 10 bases fitting TRBD2. The junction had 9 bases not matched to a gene; V was cut back by 5 bases and J by 5 bases. CDR3 length: 15 residues. Germline V CDR1 and CDR2: SGHAT, FQDESV (reference sequence).

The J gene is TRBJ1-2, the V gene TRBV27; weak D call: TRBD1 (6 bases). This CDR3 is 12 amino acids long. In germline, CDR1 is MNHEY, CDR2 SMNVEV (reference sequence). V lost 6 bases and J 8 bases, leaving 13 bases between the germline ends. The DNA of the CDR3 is TGTGCCAGCAGCCCACAGGGATACGGCTACACCTTC. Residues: CASSPQGYGYTF.

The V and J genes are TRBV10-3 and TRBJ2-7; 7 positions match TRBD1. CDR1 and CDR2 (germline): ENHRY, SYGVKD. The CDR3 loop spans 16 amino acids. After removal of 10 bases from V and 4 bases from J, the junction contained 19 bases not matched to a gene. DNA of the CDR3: TGTGCCACCAGGGAAGAGGGGGCTGTTAAAGGGTACGAGCAGTACTTC. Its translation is CATREEGAVKGYEQYF.

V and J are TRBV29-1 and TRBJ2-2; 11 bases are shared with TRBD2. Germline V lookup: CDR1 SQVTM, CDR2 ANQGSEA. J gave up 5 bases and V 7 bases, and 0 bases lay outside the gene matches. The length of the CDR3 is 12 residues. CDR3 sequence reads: CSGTSGTGELFF. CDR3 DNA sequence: TGCAGCGGGACTAGCGGGACCGGGGAGCTGTTTTTT.

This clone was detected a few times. The CDR3 nucleotides read TGTGCCAGCAGTCCCCGGTTCACCTACGAGCAGTACTTC. Amino acid sequence: CASSPRFTYEQYF. The chain carries TRBV27 and TRBJ2-7; D unresolved. V gave up 5 bases and J gave up 2 bases, with 10 bases separating them. There are 13 residues in the CDR3. Germline lookup yields CDR1 MNHEY and CDR2 SMNVEV (reference sequence).

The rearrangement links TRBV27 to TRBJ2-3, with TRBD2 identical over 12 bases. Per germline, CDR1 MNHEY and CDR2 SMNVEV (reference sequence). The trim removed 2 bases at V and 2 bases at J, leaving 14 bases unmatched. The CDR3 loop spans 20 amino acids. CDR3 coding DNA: TGTGCCAGCAGTTTAGTCCAGGGGGCTAGCGGGAGGGCCAACACAGATACGCAGTATTTT. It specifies CASSLVQGASGRANTDTQYF.

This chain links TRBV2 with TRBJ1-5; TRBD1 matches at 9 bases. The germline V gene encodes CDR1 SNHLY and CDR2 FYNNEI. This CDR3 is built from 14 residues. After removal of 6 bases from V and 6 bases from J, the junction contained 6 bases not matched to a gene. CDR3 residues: CASSEGQGFQPQHF. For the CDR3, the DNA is TGTGCCAGCAGCGAGGGACAGGGTTTTCAGCCCCAGCATTTT.

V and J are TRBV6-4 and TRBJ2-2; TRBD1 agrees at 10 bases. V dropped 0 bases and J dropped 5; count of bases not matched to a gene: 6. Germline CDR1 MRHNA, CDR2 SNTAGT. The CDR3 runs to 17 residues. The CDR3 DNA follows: TGTGCCAGCAGTGACTCTAGAGGACAGGGGGTTACCGGGGAGCTGTTTTTT. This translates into CASSDSRGQGVTGELFF.

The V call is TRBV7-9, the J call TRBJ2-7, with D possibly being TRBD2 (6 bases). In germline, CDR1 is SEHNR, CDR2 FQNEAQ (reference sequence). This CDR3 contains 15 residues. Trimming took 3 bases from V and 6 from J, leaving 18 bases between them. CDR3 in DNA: TGTGCCAGCAGCTTCCAAGCGGGCTCGAGAGGCGAGCAGTACTTC. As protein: CASSFQAGSRGEQYF.

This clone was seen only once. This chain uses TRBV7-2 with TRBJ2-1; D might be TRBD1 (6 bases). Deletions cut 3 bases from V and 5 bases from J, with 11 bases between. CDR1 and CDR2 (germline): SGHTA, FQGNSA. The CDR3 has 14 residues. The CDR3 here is CASSLAQGNNEQFF. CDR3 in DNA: TGTGCCAGCAGCTTGGCACAGGGCAACAATGAGCAGTTCTTC.

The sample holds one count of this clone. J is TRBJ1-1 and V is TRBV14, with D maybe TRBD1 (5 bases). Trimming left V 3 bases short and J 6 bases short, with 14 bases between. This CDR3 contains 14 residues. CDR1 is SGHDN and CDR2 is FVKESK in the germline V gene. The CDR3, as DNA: TGTGCCAGCAGCCAGCCCGGGGGGAGGGCTGAAGCTTTCTTT. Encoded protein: CASSQPGGRAEAFF.